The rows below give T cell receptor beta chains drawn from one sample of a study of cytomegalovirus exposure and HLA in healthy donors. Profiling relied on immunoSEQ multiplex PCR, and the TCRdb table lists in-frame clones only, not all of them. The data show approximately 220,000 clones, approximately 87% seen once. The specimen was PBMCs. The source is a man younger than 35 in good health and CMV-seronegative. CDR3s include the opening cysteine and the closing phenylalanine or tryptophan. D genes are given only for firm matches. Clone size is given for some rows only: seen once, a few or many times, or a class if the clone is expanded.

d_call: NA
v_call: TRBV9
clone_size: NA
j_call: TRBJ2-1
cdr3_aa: CASSVGGLTRNEQFF
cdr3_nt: TGTGCCAGCAGCGTAGGGGGACTGACCCGGAATGAGCAGTTCTTC

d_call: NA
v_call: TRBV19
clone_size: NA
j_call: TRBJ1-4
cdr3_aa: CASSREAATNEKLFF
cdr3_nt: TGTGCCAGTAGTAGAGAGGCTGCAACTAATGAAAAACTGTTTTTT

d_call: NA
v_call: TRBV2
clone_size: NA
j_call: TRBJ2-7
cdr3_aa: CASRRGHTTYEQYF
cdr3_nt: TGTGCCAGCAGAAGAGGACATACAACCTACGAGCAGTACTTC

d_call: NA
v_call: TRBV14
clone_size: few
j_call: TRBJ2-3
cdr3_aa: CASSQVAGAGTQYF
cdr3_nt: TGTGCCAGCAGCCAAGTGGCGGGGGCAGGGACGCAGTATTTT

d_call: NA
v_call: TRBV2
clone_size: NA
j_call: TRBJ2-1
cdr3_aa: CASRYAGNEQFF
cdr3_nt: TGTGCCAGCAGATACGCAGGGAATGAGCAGTTCTTC

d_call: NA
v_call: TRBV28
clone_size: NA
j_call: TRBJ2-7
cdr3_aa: CASSGGVSPYEQYF
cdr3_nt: TGTGCCAGCAGTGGGGGCGTTTCCCCCTACGAGCAGTACTTC

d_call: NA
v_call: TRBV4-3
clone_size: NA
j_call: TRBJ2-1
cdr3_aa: CASSQVWETPYNEQFF
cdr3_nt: TGCGCCAGCAGCCAAGTTTGGGAGACCCCCTACAATGAGCAGTTCTTC

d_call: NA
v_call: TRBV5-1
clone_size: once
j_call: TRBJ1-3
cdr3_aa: CASSLAPVSSGNTIYF
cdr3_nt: TGCGCCAGCAGCTTGGCCCCTGTGAGCTCTGGAAACACCATATATTTT

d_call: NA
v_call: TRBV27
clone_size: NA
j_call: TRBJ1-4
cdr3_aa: CASSLQGEGLGEKLFF
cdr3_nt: TGTGCCAGCAGTCTGCAGGGAGAGGGACTCGGAGAAAAACTGTTTTTT

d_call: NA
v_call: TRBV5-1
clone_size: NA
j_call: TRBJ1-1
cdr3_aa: CASSLSNTGTRMNTEAFF
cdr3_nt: TGCGCCAGCAGCTTGTCTAATACAGGGACTAGGATGAACACTGAAGCTTTCTTT

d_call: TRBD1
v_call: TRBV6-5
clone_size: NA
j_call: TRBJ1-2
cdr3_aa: CASSWGRGPGGYTF
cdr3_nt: TGTGCCAGCAGTTGGGGCAGGGGGCCCGGGGGCTACACCTTC

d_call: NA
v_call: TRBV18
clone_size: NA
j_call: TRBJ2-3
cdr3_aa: CASSPPSGDTQYF
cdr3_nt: TGTGCCAGCTCACCACCGTCCGGGGATACGCAGTATTTT

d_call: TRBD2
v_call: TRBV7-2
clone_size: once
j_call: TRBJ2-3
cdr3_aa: CASSLQAGSSTDTQYF
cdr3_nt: TGTGCCAGCAGCTTACAAGCGGGAAGTAGCACAGATACGCAGTATTTT

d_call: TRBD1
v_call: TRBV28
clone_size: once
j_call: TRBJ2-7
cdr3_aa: CAVPGTGGSYEQYF
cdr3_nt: TGTGCCGTACCCGGGACAGGGGGTTCCTACGAGCAGTACTTC